This T cell receptor beta chain was sequenced for a study of long-term antiretroviral therapy in people with HIV. On the study more broadly: The immediate-ART recommendation dates to 2015, and the earliest samples predate it by about a decade.

Each participant with HIV received care in the United States. The run of the v3.0 immunoSEQ assay was at survey level. Sequencing was performed with immunoSEQ multiplex PCR; in TCRdb, only in-frame clones are kept and a portion is missing. The repertoire consists of more than 15,000 clones, with 90% to 95% occurring once and the leading ten covering more than 7%. Study findings and constraints: Against controls, HIV repertoires showed narrower ranges of CDR3 length.

V dropped 6 bases and J dropped 1 base, with 16 bases sitting between them. The V gene's germline CDR1 is SGHAT and CDR2 FQNNGV. CDR3 length: 15 amino acids. Points on this clone: The target antigen is unknown.

The source of this sequence is a man between 60 and 75 years old with HIV. The rearrangement links TRBV11-2 to TRBJ2-7, with D perhaps matching TRBD1 (5 bases). This sample comprised unsorted PBMCs, obtained 0.3 years after starting antiretroviral therapy. CDR3 sequence reads: CASRSQGASSYEQYF. CDR3 bases: TGTGCCAGCAGATCCCAGGGTGCTAGTTCCTACGAGCAGTACTTC.